Following are 19 T cell receptor beta chains from one sample sequenced in a study of blood T cell repertoires in COVID-19. Repertoires were generated with immunoSEQ multiplex PCR, while TCRdb's copy carries only in-frame clones and drops some. The table lists some 90,000 clones, about 70% of them singletons. Specimen: peripheral blood. These receptors came from a woman aged 60-75 years in a cohort sampled during active or convalescent COVID-19.

This rearrangement joins TRBV2 to TRBJ2-2, with TRBD1 identical over 10 bases. The CDR3 sequence is 16 residues long. Trimming at V came to 5 bases and at J to 0 bases, leaving 3 bases not matched to a gene. From germline, CDR1 is SNHLY and CDR2 FYNNEI. CDR3 sequence (DNA): TGTGCCAGCAGTTCCGGGACAGGGGCGAACACCGGGGAGCTGTTTTTT. It yields the protein CASSSGTGANTGELFF.

The chain is built from TRBV21-1 and TRBJ1-6. TRBV21-1 is listed as a pseudogene. This CDR3 is 14 amino acids long. CDR3 coding DNA: TGTGCCAGCAGTATCGTGGGATGTCGGGGACCCCTCCACTTT. Its translation: CASSIVGCRGPLHF.

The chain links TRBV5-5 to TRBJ1-5; 7 nucleotides line up with TRBD1. Germline V lookup: CDR1 SGHKS, CDR2 YYEKEE (reference sequence). Trimming at V came to 2 bases and at J to 7 bases, leaving 6 bases not matched to a gene. The CDR3 has 14 amino acids. The CDR3 nucleotides read TGTGCCAGCAGCTTAAGACAGGGCGACCAGCCCCAGCATTTT. This sequence encodes CASSLRQGDQPQHF.

The J gene is TRBJ2-1, the V gene TRBV6-6; maybe TRBD1 (6 bases). Germline V CDR1 and CDR2: MNHNY, SVGAGI (reference sequence). Trimming stripped 5 bases from V and 9 bases from J, with 14 bases between. This CDR3 region has 13 residues. The CDR3 bases are TGTGCCAGCAGTCCAGGGACATTAGGTGAGCAGTTCTTC. It yields the protein CASSPGTLGEQFF.

The V gene is TRBV3-1 (or the pseudogene TRBV3-2), the J gene TRBJ1-5; D is perhaps TRBD1 (6 bases). CDR3 length: 16 residues. The germline V gene encodes CDR1 LGHDT and CDR2 YNNKEL (reference sequence). Trimming took off 3 bases at V and 3 bases at J, with 15 bases between the two ends. The DNA for the CDR3 is TGTGCCAGCAGCCAGGGACACTCGAGGACCAATCAGCCCCAGCATTTT. Its translation is CASSQGHSRTNQPQHF.

This sequence joins TRBV6-5 and TRBJ2-3; 10 bases line up with TRBD2. CDR3 length: 15 amino acids. Trimming at V came to 7 bases and at J to 5 bases, leaving 9 bases not matched to a gene. The germline CDR1 and CDR2 sequences are MNHEY and SVGAGI. The CDR3 region has the DNA TGTGCCAGCACCAGAGAAGCGGGGGGGCTAGATACGCAGTATTTT. Protein product: CASTREAGGLDTQYF.

V usage is TRBV6-6 and J usage is TRBJ1-5; possibly TRBD1 for D (5 bases). Germline V gives CDR1 MNHNY, CDR2 SVGAGI (reference sequence). Trimming shortened V by 5 bases and J by 6 bases, and 17 bases separated the two germline ends. The CDR3 covers 15 residues. CDR3 sequence (DNA): TGTGCCAGCAGTCTATGGCAGCAGGGCCCTCAGCCCCAGCATTTT. Protein: CASSLWQQGPQPQHF.

V gene TRBV12-3 or TRBV12-4 combines with J gene TRBJ1-2; 7 nucleotides align to TRBD1. V trimming: 6 bases; J trimming: 3 bases; junction bases outside the gene matches: 4. The CDR3 runs to 13 residues. Here the CDR3 reads CASSRDRDYGYTF. The CDR3 bases are TGTGCCAGCAGCCGCGACAGGGACTATGGCTACACCTTC.

This clone came up once. The chain is built from TRBV28 and TRBJ1-5, with D unclear. The CDR3 sequence is 16 residues long. With 1 base removed from V and 1 base from J, the gap between germline ends came to 11 bases. In germline, CDR1 is MDHEN, CDR2 SYDVKM. This CDR3 is CASSLFPSTSNQPQHF. DNA of the CDR3: TGTGCCAGCAGTTTATTCCCTTCGACAAGCAATCAGCCCCAGCATTTT.

The chain carries TRBV19 and TRBJ2-6; tentative D call: TRBD1 (5 bases). The V gene's germline CDR1 is LNHDA and CDR2 SQIVND (reference sequence). This CDR3 spans 15 amino acids. The V end was cut by 5 bases, the J end by 1 base, with 9 bases between. The CDR3 nucleotides read TGTGCCAGTAGTGTGGACAAGTCTGGGGCCAACGTCCTGACTTTC. This sequence encodes CASSVDKSGANVLTF.

The chain carries TRBV6-5 and TRBJ2-3; D is unresolved. The CDR3 consists of 13 residues. Germline V gene lookup returns CDR1 MNHEY and CDR2 SVGAGI. Trimming removed 6 bases from V and 2 bases from J, with 9 bases in between. The CDR3 DNA is TGTGCCAGCAGACCCGGAGTCACAGATACGCAGTATTTT. It codes for CASRPGVTDTQYF.

This clone was observed once. The chain joins TRBV11-3 to TRBJ2-7; D is possibly TRBD2 (6 bases). CDR1 is SGHNT and CDR2 is YENEEA in the germline V gene. The germline V and J ends were trimmed by 1 base and 9 bases, with 13 bases remaining between them. The CDR3 length is 13 residues. The CDR3 here is CASSLGGERAQYF. The CDR3 nucleotides read TGTGCCAGCAGCTTAGGCGGGGAACGTGCGCAGTACTTC.

The V and J genes are TRBV7-3 and TRBJ2-1; D is undetermined. Trimming removed 5 bases from V and 9 bases from J, with 17 bases in between. Germline lookup yields CDR1 SGHTA and CDR2 FQGTGA. This CDR3 is built from 14 residues. The CDR3 DNA reads as TGTGCCAGCAGCCAATCCGGTAGCAATAGTGAGCAGTTCTTC. It codes for CASSQSGSNSEQFF. Together with reference TRBV7-3 and TRBJ2-1, the CDR3 gives the full variable domain: GAGVSQTPSNKVTEKGKYVELRCDPISGHTALYWYRQSLGQGPEFLIYFQGTGAADDSGLPNDRFFAVRPEGSVSTLKIQRTERGDSAVYLCASSQSGSNSEQFFGPGTRLTVL.

This rearrangement joins TRBV7-8 to TRBJ2-1; 12 bases agree with TRBD1. The germline V gene encodes CDR1 SGHVS and CDR2 FQNEAQ. The trim removed 5 bases at V and 9 bases at J, leaving 5 bases unmatched. The length of the CDR3 is 14 residues. The CDR3 loop is CASSGDRGRGEQFF. As DNA, the CDR3 is TGTGCCAGCAGCGGGGACAGGGGGCGCGGTGAGCAGTTCTTC.

The chain employs TRBV7-6 and TRBJ2-5; 8 positions agree with TRBD1. From germline, CDR1 is SGHVS and CDR2 FNYEAQ. The V segment lost 6 bases and the J segment 1 base; nucleotides outside the gene matches: 7. This CDR3 is built from 15 residues. CDR3 DNA sequence: TGTGCCAGCAGACGGGACAGGCGGATCCAAGAGACCCAGTACTTC. Translation: CASRRDRRIQETQYF. Full variable domain (missing parts from reference TRBV7-6 and TRBJ2-5): GAGVSQSPRYKVTKRGQDVALRCDPISGHVSLYWYRQALGQGPEFLTYFNYEAQQDKSGLPNDRFSAERPEGSISTLTIQRTEQRDSAMYRCASRRDRRIQETQYFGPGTRLLVL.

This clone came up a few times. The chain joins TRBV5-6 to TRBJ1-2; 9 nucleotides align to TRBD1. Germline CDR1 is SGHDT and CDR2 is YYEEEE. The V segment lost 0 bases and the J segment 12 bases; nucleotides outside the gene matches: 12. CDR3 size: 15 residues. The CDR3 is CASSLGLGQGYRHTF. CDR3 bases: TGTGCCAGCAGCTTGGGGTTGGGACAGGGATACCGGCACACCTTC.

This clone occurred a few times. J is TRBJ1-6 and V is TRBV4-3; TRBD1 is a possible D gene (5 bases). This CDR3 region has 17 residues. Germline V gives CDR1 LGHNA, CDR2 YSLEER. Deletions cut 4 bases from V and 6 bases from J, with 19 bases between. The CDR3 protein is CASSRDPKGLSNSPLHF. In DNA form, the CDR3 reads TGCGCCAGCAGCCGAGATCCAAAGGGACTGAGTAATTCACCCCTCCACTTT.

The count of this clone is one. V is TRBV10-3 and J is TRBJ1-1, with D possibly TRBD1 on 5 matching bases. V was pared by 2 bases and J by 9 bases, with 19 bases between. The CDR3 spans 15 residues. Germline loops: CDR1 ENHRY, CDR2 SYGVKD. In nucleotides, the CDR3 is TGTGCCATCAGTGAGCCCCGATATGGGGGGGAGAAAGCTTTCTTT. It encodes CAISEPRYGGEKAFF.

This chain connects TRBV28 to TRBJ1-5; 7 bases align to TRBD1. There are 16 residues in the CDR3. In germline, CDR1 is MDHEN, CDR2 SYDVKM. The junction had 7 bases not matched to a gene; V was cut back by 5 bases and J by 0 bases. Here the CDR3 DNA reads TGTGCCAGCAGTCCACGGACAGGTGTTAGCAATCAGCCCCAGCATTTT. Its translation: CASSPRTGVSNQPQHF.